The source of this TCR beta chain is a study of blood T cell repertoires in COVID-19. About the study: The cDNA or gDNA used as material had been derived from T cells, B-cell-depleted T cells, or PBMCs.

This CDR3 has 12 residues. The V and J ends lost 3 bases and 3 bases respectively, with 5 bases between them. The V gene's germline CDR1 is ENHRY and CDR2 SYGVKD. The assay was immunoSEQ multiplex PCR, and TCRdb's table has in-frame clones only and misses some. The sample holds about 120,000 clones, around three quarters seen once. The source of this sequence is a man aged 40-55 years with active or convalescent COVID-19. This chain uses TRBV10-3 with TRBJ1-2; D not resolved. What was sequenced was peripheral blood. The CDR3 reads CAISELYYGYTF. DNA for the CDR3: TGTGCCATCAGTGAACTTTACTATGGCTACACCTTC.